A single sample is the source of the 16 T cell receptor beta chains below, sequenced in a study of control samples from healthy donors and cancer patients. This table comes from immunoSEQ multiplex PCR, and its TCRdb copy is limited to in-frame clones, with some not included. The sample carries about 130,000 clones, roughly 92% recorded once. Sequenced input: blood. Receptors originate from a man aged 18 to 35 in good health.

In nucleotides, the CDR3 is TGTGCCAGCAGCTTAACGAACACTGAAGCTTTCTTT. Its protein product is CASSLTNTEAFF. The V gene is TRBV7-9, the J gene TRBJ1-1; the D is unclear. The germline V gene has CDR1 SEHNR and CDR2 FQNEAQ (reference sequence). The CDR3 totals 12 residues. Trimming shortened V by 2 bases and J by 1 base, and 2 bases separated the two germline ends.

The V call is TRBV19, the J call TRBJ2-7; possibly TRBD2 for D (6 bases). The V end was cut by 3 bases, the J end by 3 bases, with 12 bases between. The CDR3 has 14 amino acids. The germline CDR1 and CDR2 sequences are LNHDA and SQIVND (reference sequence). The CDR3 nucleotides read TGTGCCAGTAGTATCTCGACTAGTAACTACGAGCAGTACTTC. As protein: CASSISTSNYEQYF. Supplemented by reference TRBV19 and TRBJ2-7, the full variable domain reads DGGITQSPKYLFRKEGQNVTLSCEQNLNHDAMYWYRQDPGQGLRLIYYSQIVNDFQKGDIAEGYSVSREKKESFPLTVTSAQKNPTAFYLCASSISTSNYEQYFGPGTRLTVT.

This clone has a single count. This chain joins TRBV10-3 and TRBJ1-6; D is unresolved. V lost 3 bases and J lost 13, with 13 bases in between. Germline lookup yields CDR1 ENHRY and CDR2 SYGVKD. The CDR3 runs 13 residues. CDR3 loop: CAISEGPGPPLHF. For the CDR3, the DNA is TGTGCCATCAGTGAAGGGCCCGGACCCCCCCTCCACTTT.

This clone came up a few times. CDR3 protein: CASSFGQVHQPQHF. The CDR3 region has the DNA TGTGCCAGCAGCTTTGGCCAGGTCCATCAGCCCCAGCATTTT. The chain couples TRBV7-2 to TRBJ1-5; D call uncertain. CDR1 is SGHTA and CDR2 is FQGNSA in the germline V gene. The CDR3 covers 14 residues. V was shortened by 3 bases and J by 5 bases, with 11 bases between the two germline ends.

In DNA, the CDR3 is TGTGCCAGCAGCCAAGATCCCCAGGGACCTAAGAATGAGCAGTTCTTC. Residues: CASSQDPQGPKNEQFF. V and J are TRBV3-1 (or the pseudogene TRBV3-2) and TRBJ2-1; D tentatively reads TRBD1 or TRBD2 (5 bases each). The CDR3 covers 16 residues. V was pared by 0 bases and J by 7 bases, with 16 bases between. Looked up from germline, CDR1 is LGHDT and CDR2 is YNNKEL (reference sequence).

J is TRBJ2-5 and V is TRBV5-1; tentatively, D is TRBD1 (6 bases). The CDR3 loop spans 13 amino acids. CDR1 and CDR2 (germline): SGHRS, YFSETQ. The V gene lost 2 bases and the J gene lost 4 bases, with 9 bases spanning the gap. The CDR3 is CASSFRTVETQYF. In DNA form, the CDR3 reads TGCGCCAGCAGCTTTCGGACAGTAGAGACCCAGTACTTC.

V gene TRBV7-9 combines with J gene TRBJ2-7; D possibly corresponds to TRBD1 (6 bases). Trimming removed 4 bases at V and 3 bases at J, with 16 bases between. CDR3 length: 15 residues. Germline V CDR1 and CDR2: SEHNR, FQNEAQ (reference sequence). The CDR3 is CASSSIYREDYEQYF. The CDR3 region has the DNA TGTGCCAGCAGCTCTATTTACAGGGAAGACTACGAGCAGTACTTC.

The V call is TRBV5-1, the J call TRBJ2-1; D not resolved. The CDR3 is made up of 14 amino acids. The germline gives CDR1 SGHRS, CDR2 YFSETQ. V lost 0 bases and J lost 4, with 8 bases in between. The CDR3: CASSLEAGYNEQFF. The CDR3, as DNA: TGCGCCAGCAGCTTGGAGGCCGGGTACAATGAGCAGTTCTTC.

The chain employs TRBV9 and TRBJ2-7; 9 nucleotides align to TRBD1. The CDR3 has 14 amino acids. Germline V gene lookup returns CDR1 SGDLS and CDR2 YYNGEE. V was clipped by 3 bases and J by 5 bases; unmatched bases: 6. CDR3 in DNA: TGTGCCAGCAGCGCCGGGACAGGGATCCACGAGCAGTACTTC. Its protein is CASSAGTGIHEQYF.

The V call is TRBV4-1, the J call TRBJ1-1; D remains unclear. Trimming cost V 3 bases and J 6 bases, with 5 bases left between them. CDR3 length equals 11 residues. Germline V gene lookup returns CDR1 MGHRA and CDR2 YSYEKL. The CDR3 sequence is CASSQGSEAFF. The DNA of the CDR3 is TGCGCCAGCAGCCAGGGGTCTGAAGCTTTCTTT.

This clone was seen a few times. This chain connects TRBV7-3 to TRBJ2-2; D gene unclear. The CDR3 consists of 13 residues. In germline, CDR1 is SGHTA, CDR2 FQGTGA. The ends were cut back, 6 bases at V and 5 bases at J, with 10 bases in the middle. The CDR3 is CASSPGLTGELFF. CDR3 nucleotide sequence: TGTGCCAGCAGTCCTGGGTTGACCGGGGAGCTGTTTTTT.

The sample holds a few counts of this clone. V usage is TRBV4-1 and J usage is TRBJ1-2; TRBD1 might be the D (6 bases). The CDR3 runs 20 residues. Between the trimmed V and J ends, which lost 4 bases and 2 bases, there was a span of 29 bases. Germline V gene sequence: CDR1 MGHRA, CDR2 YSYEKL. The CDR3 region is CASSLRRLWTKGESNYGYTF. The CDR3 DNA follows: TGCGCCAGCAGCCTAAGAAGGTTGTGGACAAAGGGGGAATCCAACTATGGCTACACCTTC.

The chain uses TRBV27 and TRBJ2-7; 7 bases are shared with TRBD2. J was trimmed by 0 bases and V by 2 bases; bases with no gene match: 7. The germline V gene has CDR1 MNHEY and CDR2 SMNVEV (reference sequence). This CDR3 region has 16 residues. The CDR3 loop is CASSLLLATSSYEQYF. The CDR3 bases are TGTGCCAGCAGTTTACTACTAGCGACGAGCTCCTACGAGCAGTACTTC.

The V and J genes are TRBV29-1 and TRBJ1-2; 8 bases fit TRBD1. Germline trimming cut 6 bases from V and 7 bases from J; bases unmatched to any gene: 10. The germline V gene encodes CDR1 SQVTM and CDR2 ANQGSEA. The CDR3 sequence is 13 residues long. CDR3 nucleotides: TGCAGCGTGAGACAGGGGTACGCTGGTGGCTACACCTTC. Translating gives CSVRQGYAGGYTF. The variable domain in full, with the rest retrieved from reference TRBV29-1 and TRBJ1-2, is SAVISQKPSRDICQRGTSLTIQCQVDSQVTMMFWYRQQPGQSLTLIATANQGSEATYESGFVIDKFPISRPNLTFSTLTVSNMSPEDSSIYLCSVRQGYAGGYTFGSGTRLTVV.

The chain carries TRBV24-1 and TRBJ1-3, with D uncertain. Germline V gene lookup returns CDR1 KGHDR and CDR2 SFDVKD. V was cut by 8 bases and J by 0 bases, with 13 bases left in between. The CDR3 has 15 residues. This CDR3 reads CATKTENHSGNTIYF. As DNA, the CDR3 is TGTGCCACCAAAACAGAGAATCACTCTGGAAACACCATATATTTT.

This clone showed up just once. The V gene is TRBV7-9, the J gene TRBJ2-3; D is ambiguous. The germline gives CDR1 SEHNR, CDR2 FQNEAQ (reference sequence). Trimming removed 5 bases from V and 0 bases from J, with 3 bases in between. This CDR3 spans 12 amino acids. The CDR3 reads CASSRSTDTQYF. As DNA, the CDR3 is TGTGCCAGCAGCCGAAGCACAGATACGCAGTATTTT.